A single sample gave rise to the 17 T cell receptor beta chains below, sequenced in a study of CD8 T cells in Susac syndrome. Reverse transcription of roughly 0.45 to 1 ug RNA used random hexamers. TCRdb re-called the immunoSEQ multiplex PCR reads with MiXCR, one entry per CDR3 protein. The sample consists of about 60,000 distinct CDR3 sequences, around 96% of them appearing once. The material sequenced was CD8+ T cells from PBMCs. The receptors come from a human donor with multiple sclerosis.

This sequence joins TRBV28 and TRBJ2-1; TRBD2 matches at 8 bases. Germline V gene data show CDR1 as MDHEN and CDR2 as SYDVKM. The CDR3 consists of 14 residues. With 7 bases clipped from V and 10 bases from J, the junction kept 12 bases outside the gene matches. CDR3 in amino acids: CASTLTGLVGEQFF. CDR3 nucleotides: TGTGCCAGCACCCTGACGGGACTAGTAGGAGAGCAGTTCTTC.

This clonotype was found a few times. The chain has TRBV3-1 and TRBJ2-7; maybe TRBD1 (6 bases). The CDR3 runs to 14 residues. Germline loops: CDR1 LGHDT, CDR2 YNNKEL (reference sequence). Trimming removed 1 base from V and 2 bases from J, with 9 bases in between. DNA of the CDR3: TGTGCCAGCAGCCAAGCCCAGGGGACCTACGAGCAGTACTTC. As protein: CASSQAQGTYEQYF.

V usage is TRBV9 and J usage is TRBJ1-4; 7 nucleotides match TRBD1. This CDR3 is 15 amino acids long. Germline CDR1 reads SGDLS; CDR2 reads YYNGEE. With 0 bases clipped from V and 4 bases from J, the junction kept 3 bases outside the gene matches. The CDR3: CASSVDTGVNEKLFF. CDR3 bases: TGTGCCAGCAGCGTAGATACAGGGGTTAATGAAAAACTGTTTTTT.

V gene TRBV13 combines with J gene TRBJ2-5; 9 bases match TRBD1. This CDR3 comprises 15 residues. Trimming cost V 6 bases and J 4 bases; bases outside gene matches: 9. Germline assignment: CDR1 PRHDT and CDR2 FYEKMQ (reference sequence). The CDR3 nucleotides read TGTGCCAGCAGATCCGGGACAGGGAGGTTAGAGACCCAGTACTTC. Translating it yields CASRSGTGRLETQYF.

CDR3 in amino acids: CATSRGGVNPSYEQYF. In DNA, the CDR3 is TGTGCCACCAGCAGAGGAGGGGTTAACCCCTCTTACGAGCAGTACTTC. The gene calls are TRBV15 and TRBJ2-7; TRBD1 or TRBD2 may be the D gene (5 bases each). CDR1 is LNHNV, CDR2 YYDKDF, per germline (reference sequence). V was cut by 1 base and J by 4 bases, with 17 bases left in between. This CDR3 is built from 16 residues.

The chain has TRBV13 and TRBJ2-3; TRBD2 matches at 13 bases. V dropped 4 bases and J dropped 5; count of bases not matched to a gene: 15. The CDR3 contains 19 residues. From germline, CDR1 is PRHDT and CDR2 FYEKMQ (reference sequence). DNA of the CDR3: TGTGCCAGCAGCTCAACTACATCCGGACTAGCGGGAGTGGTAGATACGCAGTATTTT. Translated: CASSSTTSGLAGVVDTQYF.

The chain recombines TRBV24-1 with TRBJ2-1; possibly TRBD1 for D (5 bases). The V gene lost 2 bases and the J gene lost 7 bases, with 14 bases spanning the gap. The CDR3 totals 15 residues. The germline gives CDR1 KGHDR, CDR2 SFDVKD. The CDR3 sequence is CATSDWRWGLNEQFF. CDR3 bases: TGTGCCACCAGTGATTGGCGGTGGGGCTTAAATGAGCAGTTCTTC.

The table lists this clonotype with a count of one. V is TRBV27 and J is TRBJ2-5; 12 nucleotides agree with TRBD2. J was trimmed by 5 bases and V by 5 bases; bases with no gene match: 6. The CDR3 runs 15 residues. Germline CDR1 and CDR2: MNHEY and SMNVEV (reference sequence). The CDR3 nucleotides are TGTGCCAGCAGTCCCCGACTAGCGGGAGATGAGACCCAGTACTTC. Protein sequence: CASSPRLAGDETQYF.

There are a few counts of this clonotype. The chain employs TRBV4-1 and TRBJ2-2; D remains ambiguous. The CDR3 runs 12 residues. The V end was cut by 1 base, the J end by 5 bases, with 2 bases between. Germline V gene sequence: CDR1 MGHRA, CDR2 YSYEKL. The CDR3 coding sequence is TGCGCCAGCAGCCAAGGTACCGGGGAGCTGTTTTTT. This encodes CASSQGTGELFF.

This chain connects TRBV7-9 to TRBJ2-7, with D perhaps TRBD2 (5 bases). The CDR3 has 12 residues. V dropped 3 bases and J dropped 7 bases, with 10 bases sitting between them. Germline values: CDR1 SEHNR, CDR2 FQNEAQ (reference sequence). The CDR3 DNA reads TGTGCCAGCAGCTTCGATGAGGGAGAGCAGTACTTC. Its translation is CASSFDEGEQYF.

V is TRBV29-1 and J is TRBJ2-2; D ambiguous. Germline lookup yields CDR1 SQVTM and CDR2 ANQGSEA. CDR3 length: 13 residues. V lost 3 bases to trimming and J lost 3 bases, with 8 bases between them. The CDR3 protein is CSVEGWDTGELFF. CDR3 in DNA: TGCAGCGTTGAGGGGTGGGACACCGGGGAGCTGTTTTTT.

The rearrangement uses TRBV5-1 and TRBJ2-7, with 7 bases aligning to TRBD1. V shed 1 base and J 1 base; nucleotides not matched to a gene: 2. Germline loops: CDR1 SGHRS, CDR2 YFSETQ. The CDR3 has 14 amino acids. This CDR3 is CASSLTGVSYEQYF. CDR3 DNA: TGCGCCAGCAGCTTGACAGGGGTTTCCTACGAGCAGTACTTC.

This clonotype was seen once. The CDR3 here is CASSLADLDGYTF. The CDR3 DNA follows: TGTGCCAGCAGCTTAGCGGATCTCGATGGCTACACCTTC. The chain has TRBV7-9 and TRBJ1-2; D remains ambiguous. V was cut by 0 bases and J by 6 bases, with 8 bases left in between. Per the germline V gene, CDR1 is SEHNR and CDR2 is FQNEAQ (reference sequence). This CDR3 region has 13 residues.

In nucleotides, the CDR3 is TGTGCCAGCAGTGAATGGGATGAGGGGAGGACTGAAGCTTTCTTT. Protein sequence: CASSEWDEGRTEAFF. This chain connects TRBV25-1 to TRBJ1-1; weak D call: TRBD1 (5 bases). The CDR3 sequence is 15 residues long. The germline CDR1 and CDR2 sequences are MGHDK and SYGVNS. V gave up 1 base and J gave up 5 bases, with 14 bases separating them.

The V and J genes are TRBV12-3 or TRBV12-4 and TRBJ1-2; D remains ambiguous. V lost 5 bases and J 8 bases, leaving 12 bases between the germline ends. This CDR3 contains 12 residues. CDR3 bases: TGTGCCAGCAGTCCCGGGGTGGGCGGCTACACCTTC. Protein: CASSPGVGGYTF.

The chain joins TRBV7-8 to TRBJ2-5; perhaps TRBD1 as D (6 bases). Germline V CDR1 and CDR2: SGHVS, FQNEAQ. The CDR3 runs to 16 residues. V was pared by 4 bases and J by 2 bases, with 17 bases between. The CDR3 spells CASSWGPLELQETQYF. DNA for the CDR3: TGTGCCAGCAGCTGGGGGCCCCTGGAGCTACAAGAGACCCAGTACTTC.

J is TRBJ2-2 and V is TRBV7-3; 11 bases are shared with TRBD1. The CDR3 has 14 residues. CDR1 and CDR2 (germline): SGHTA, FQGTGA. V lost 5 bases and J lost 6; bases outside the gene matches: 2. DNA of the CDR3: TGTGCCAGCAGCCCGGGACAGGGGGCCGGGGAGCTGTTTTTT. The encoded protein is CASSPGQGAGELFF.